This T cell receptor (beta chain) appears in the sequencing data of a study of blood T cell repertoires in COVID-19. Looking at the study overall: Specimens from acute and convalescent COVID-19 originated in the United States, Italy and Spain.

Trimming at V came to 2 bases and at J to 3 bases, leaving 3 bases not matched to a gene. Germline V gene data show CDR1 as KGHSH and CDR2 as LQKENI. The CDR3 extends over 15 amino acids. Method: immunoSEQ multiplex PCR; TCRdb's copy keeps in-frame clones and lacks some. The table records fewer than 250,000 clones, around 84% of them present only once. The rearrangement uses TRBV18 and TRBJ2-1; 8 bases fit TRBD1. This sequence was found in a man aged 25 to 45 with active or convalescent COVID-19. The specimen sequenced was peripheral blood. CDR3 DNA: TGTGCCAGCTCACCAGGACAGGGAATCTACAATGAGCAGTTCTTC. Translation gives CASSPGQGIYNEQFF.